This T cell receptor (beta chain) is from a study of blood T cell repertoires in COVID-19. Study as a whole: T cells, B-cell-depleted T cells, or PBMCs supplied cDNA or gDNA.

Under the authors' procedure: Researchers report that nucleated cell counts were estimated from reference gene primer amplification. TCRdb's copy holds only in-frame clones and misses some; the assay was immunoSEQ multiplex PCR. The V and J calls and clone size come from that table; D and trimming were worked out from the DNA. The sample holds about 170,000 clones; just under 85% are singletons and the top ten take around 2.7%. CDR3 length: 14 amino acids. With 4 bases clipped from V and 6 bases from J, the junction kept 8 bases outside the gene matches. Looked up from germline, CDR1 is GTSNPN and CDR2 is SVGIG (reference sequence).

This chain uses TRBV30 with TRBJ2-7; 11 positions agree with TRBD1. The sequence was obtained from a woman of 80 years or more with COVID-19, enrolled during active disease. Sequencing used peripheral blood. CDR3 loop: CAWTFRTGGLEQYF. CDR3 in DNA: TGTGCCTGGACATTCAGGACAGGGGGCCTCGAGCAGTACTTC.